These 28 T cell receptor beta chains came from one sample sequenced in a study of vaccination effects on CD4 cells after COVID-19. The data were produced by immunoSEQ multiplex PCR, yet TCRdb's version contains in-frame clones alone and is incomplete. This table holds 30,000 to 35,000 clones, around 80% found once. CD4+ T cells specific for antigen were expanded with viral peptide pools by the ViraFEST assay before sequencing. Once cultured for roughly 10 days, the cells underwent separation to obtain CD4+ T cells. Participants completed two doses of the BNT162b2 or mRNA-1273 vaccine. For these TCRs, the target antigens are not known. The sequenced sample was CD4+ T cells from PBMCs cultured with HCoV-NL63 spike peptides, obtained after COVID-19 vaccination. The source of these receptors is a human donor who received a COVID-19 vaccine. Some clones in this sample may be carry-over from other donors' samples.

The chain has TRBV11-3 and TRBJ2-2; D possibly corresponds to TRBD1 (6 bases). Trimming pared 5 bases from V and 1 base from J, leaving 8 bases between. Germline V lookup: CDR1 SGHNT, CDR2 YENEEA. The CDR3 runs 14 residues. CDR3 nucleotide sequence: TGTGCCAGCAGCCCCAGGGGGAACACCGGGGAGCTGTTTTTT. Its protein product is CASSPRGNTGELFF.

The J gene is TRBJ2-5, the V gene TRBV5-1; 7 bases fit TRBD1. This CDR3 spans 15 amino acids. With V trimmed by 0 bases and J by 5 bases, 7 bases remained unmatched. Germline values: CDR1 SGHRS, CDR2 YFSETQ. This chain's CDR3 is CASSLGQGVTETQYF. DNA for the CDR3: TGCGCCAGCAGCTTGGGACAGGGCGTAACGGAGACCCAGTACTTC.

J is TRBJ2-4 and V is TRBV18; 11 bases map to TRBD2. There are 18 residues in the CDR3. Germline-derived CDR1 and CDR2 are KGHSH and LQKENI. With 0 bases clipped from V and 3 bases from J, the junction kept 7 bases outside the gene matches. The CDR3 reads CASSPPQGLADIKNIQYF. The DNA for the CDR3 is TGTGCCAGCTCACCACCGCAGGGACTAGCGGATATCAAAAACATTCAGTACTTC.

The rearrangement uses TRBV19 and TRBJ1-2; no clear D gene. V lost 6 bases, J lost 3 bases, and 8 bases lay in between. This CDR3 comprises 12 residues. CDR1 LNHDA and CDR2 SQIVND come from the germline V gene (reference sequence). The CDR3 loop reads CASRGVDYGYTF. The CDR3 region has the DNA TGTGCCAGTAGGGGTGTTGACTATGGCTACACCTTC.

V usage is TRBV5-6 and J usage is TRBJ1-2; D unclear. The V gene lost 0 bases and the J gene lost 4 bases, with 10 bases spanning the gap. The CDR3 covers 14 residues. Looked up from germline, CDR1 is SGHDT and CDR2 is YYEEEE. CDR3 loop: CASSLGSAAYGYTF. CDR3 DNA: TGTGCCAGCAGCTTGGGGTCTGCCGCCTATGGCTACACCTTC.

The chain joins TRBV5-1 to TRBJ2-3; 9 nucleotides match TRBD1. The ends lost 4 bases at V and 2 bases at J; junction bases unmatched: 5. CDR1 is SGHRS, CDR2 YFSETQ, per germline. This CDR3 is built from 15 residues. CDR3 sequence reads: CASSGGQGPTDTQYF. The DNA for the CDR3 is TGCGCCAGCAGCGGGGGACAGGGACCCACAGATACGCAGTATTTT. The variable domain in full, completed from reference TRBV5-1 and TRBJ2-3, reads KAGVTQTPRYLIKTRGQQVTLSCSPISGHRSVSWYQQTPGQGLQFLFEYFSETQRNKGNFPGRFSGRQFSNSRSEMNVSTLELGDSALYLCASSGGQGPTDTQYFGPGTRLTVL.

This chain links TRBV4-3 with TRBJ1-3; possibly TRBD1 for D (6 bases). The V and J ends lost 0 bases and 4 bases respectively, with 19 bases between them. The CDR3 runs 18 residues. Germline loops: CDR1 LGHNA, CDR2 YSLEER. This CDR3 reads CASSQDIRTAQNGNTIYF. CDR3 nucleotides: TGCGCCAGCAGCCAAGATATTCGGACAGCACAAAACGGAAACACCATATATTTT.

The chain combines TRBV29-1 with TRBJ2-2; 9 bases map to TRBD1. The CDR3 extends over 13 amino acids. V shed 6 bases, J shed 7 bases, and the junction held 6 bases outside the gene matches. Germline CDR1 is SQVTM and CDR2 is ANQGSEA. CDR3 bases: TGCAGCGTCATCACAGGGGGCGGCGGGGAGCTGTTTTTT. It translates to CSVITGGGGELFF.

This chain links TRBV7-2 with TRBJ2-2; 8 bases are shared with TRBD2. CDR1 is SGHTA, CDR2 FQGNSA, per germline. V dropped 5 bases and J dropped 0; count of bases not matched to a gene: 5. The CDR3 consists of 16 residues. The CDR3 coding sequence is TGTGCCAGCAGCCCGAGCGGGGGCTCGAACACCGGGGAGCTGTTTTTT. Amino acids: CASSPSGGSNTGELFF.

V and J are TRBV12-5 and TRBJ2-5; 9 nucleotides agree with TRBD1. Unmatched junction bases numbered 6, after V lost 2 bases and J lost 5 bases. Germline-derived CDR1 and CDR2 are LGHNT and FRNRAP. The CDR3 spans 15 residues. The CDR3 here is CASGLSQGAGETQYF. The CDR3 DNA follows: TGTGCTAGTGGTTTGTCACAGGGGGCAGGGGAGACCCAGTACTTC.

V usage is TRBV30 and J usage is TRBJ1-5; 9 nucleotides line up with TRBD1. Germline-derived CDR1 and CDR2 are GTSNPN and SVGIG (reference sequence). V gave up 1 base and J gave up 9 bases; unmatched junction bases: 1. This CDR3 spans 12 amino acids. The CDR3 reads CAWSEDRGPQHF. DNA for the CDR3: TGTGCCTGGAGTGAGGACAGGGGGCCCCAGCATTTT.

The chain is built from TRBV30 and TRBJ2-5, with 12 bases lining up with TRBD2. Unmatched junction bases numbered 6, after V lost 2 bases and J lost 5 bases. There are 15 residues in the CDR3. The germline V gene has CDR1 GTSNPN and CDR2 SVGIG (reference sequence). The DNA for the CDR3 is TGTGCCTGGAGTTGGCGACTAGCGGGGGTTGAGACCCAGTACTTC. It specifies CAWSWRLAGVETQYF.

There are a few counts of this clone. This sequence joins TRBV9 and TRBJ1-2; D remains unclear. The CDR3 is 14 amino acids. Germline V lookup: CDR1 SGDLS, CDR2 YYNGEE. V was cut by 2 bases and J by 5 bases, with 13 bases left in between. DNA of the CDR3: TGTGCCAGCAGCGTCTTTCCGGGTTTATATGGCTACACCTTC. Translating it yields CASSVFPGLYGYTF.

The chain recombines TRBV21-1 with TRBJ1-3; the DNA was not used to check the table's D call, TRBD1. TRBV21-1 corresponds to a pseudogene. CDR3 length: 15 amino acids. CDR3 bases: TGTGCCAGCAGCTATTCCGGGACAGCGGGAAACACCATATATTTT. Translating it yields CASSYSGTAGNTIYF.

The chain carries TRBV6-2 or TRBV6-3 and TRBJ2-5; D is ambiguous. Germline V gene sequence: CDR1 MNHEY, CDR2 SVGEGT. Trimming took off 6 bases at V and 5 bases at J, with 13 bases between the two ends. This CDR3 contains 13 residues. CDR3 bases: TGTGCCAGCAGCCGCGGAGTTCTCGAGACCCAGTACTTC. Translating gives CASSRGVLETQYF.

The CDR3 loop reads CASSYSTGTGNQPQHF. The CDR3 coding sequence is TGCGCCAGCAGCTACAGTACAGGGACGGGCAATCAGCCCCAGCATTTT. The gene calls are TRBV5-1 and TRBJ1-5; tentatively, D is TRBD1 (6 bases). Germline CDR1 and CDR2: SGHRS and YFSETQ. This CDR3 is built from 16 residues. V shed 3 bases and J shed 2 bases, with 15 bases lying between them.

The V call is TRBV19, the J call TRBJ1-2; the match to TRBD1 covers 10 bases. The germline CDR1 and CDR2 sequences are LNHDA and SQIVND (reference sequence). The CDR3 has 13 residues. V shed 9 bases, J shed 2 bases, and the junction held 3 bases outside the gene matches. CDR3 region: CASRGQGNYGYTF. DNA for the CDR3: TGTGCCAGCAGGGGACAGGGGAACTATGGCTACACCTTC.

V is TRBV5-8 and J is TRBJ1-5; no clear D. V was cut by 5 bases and J by 0 bases, with 6 bases left in between. The CDR3 spans 13 residues. CDR1 is SGHTS, CDR2 YDEGEE, per germline. The CDR3 loop reads CASSYYSNQPQHF. Written as DNA, the CDR3 is TGTGCCAGCAGTTACTATAGCAATCAGCCCCAGCATTTT.

This clone appeared a single time. The V gene is TRBV6-6, the J gene TRBJ1-1; D ambiguous. Germline V CDR1 and CDR2: MNHNY, SVGAGI (reference sequence). Trimming removed 2 bases from V and 0 bases from J, with 10 bases in between. The CDR3 is made up of 15 amino acids. CDR3 in amino acids: CASSYPGQLNTEAFF. The CDR3 bases are TGTGCCAGCAGTTACCCCGGCCAGTTGAACACTGAAGCTTTCTTT.

This clone was recorded once. The rearrangement joins TRBV2 to TRBJ2-2; D possibly corresponds to TRBD1 (5 bases). Germline CDR1 is SNHLY and CDR2 is FYNNEI. Trimming shortened V by 7 bases and J by 4 bases, and 10 bases separated the two germline ends. There are 13 residues in the CDR3. The CDR3 loop is CASKGARTGELFF. The CDR3 nucleotides read TGTGCCAGCAAAGGGGCTCGCACCGGGGAGCTGTTTTTT.

The chain links TRBV7-3 to TRBJ2-3; D gene ambiguous. This CDR3 comprises 13 residues. CDR1 is SGHTA and CDR2 is FQGTGA in the germline V gene. V was cut by 5 bases and J by 3 bases, with 9 bases left in between. The CDR3 nucleotides are TGTGCCAGCAGCCCCAGTTCAACAGATACGCAGTATTTT. This gives the protein CASSPSSTDTQYF.

This chain uses TRBV30 with TRBJ1-4; D possibly corresponds to TRBD1 (5 bases). The CDR3 loop spans 14 amino acids. Germline values: CDR1 GTSNPN, CDR2 SVGIG (reference sequence). Between the trimmed V and J ends, which lost 3 bases and 4 bases, there was a span of 12 bases. DNA of the CDR3: TGTGCCTGGAGGGGGGACCTTAATAATGAAAAACTGTTTTTT. Amino acid sequence: CAWRGDLNNEKLFF.

The chain joins TRBV5-1 to TRBJ1-3, with D hard to call. Trimming removed 0 bases at V and 0 bases at J, with 10 bases between. CDR3 size: 16 residues. Per germline, CDR1 SGHRS and CDR2 YFSETQ. The CDR3 reads CASSLAEESSGNTIYF. Here the CDR3 DNA reads TGCGCCAGCAGCTTGGCCGAGGAGTCCTCTGGAAACACCATATATTTT.

This clone has only a few counts. The V and J genes are TRBV9 and TRBJ1-2; D is unclear. The V gene lost 2 bases and the J gene lost 2 bases, with 7 bases spanning the gap. The germline CDR1 and CDR2 sequences are SGDLS and YYNGEE. The CDR3 is 13 residues long. The CDR3 DNA sequence: TGTGCCAGCAGCGTCAACGGGAACTATGGCTACACCTTC. Translating gives CASSVNGNYGYTF.

The V call is TRBV7-9, the J call TRBJ1-1; D is possibly TRBD1 (6 bases). CDR3 size: 13 residues. Germline lookup yields CDR1 SEHNR and CDR2 FQNEAQ (reference sequence). Trimming took 5 bases from V and 1 from J, leaving 8 bases between them. The CDR3 loop is CASSTTGNTEAFF. CDR3 nucleotides: TGTGCCAGCAGCACGACAGGGAACACTGAAGCTTTCTTT. The entire variable domain, with the rest obtained from reference TRBV7-9 and TRBJ1-1, is as follows: DTGVSQNPRHKITKRGQNVTFRCDPISEHNRLYWYRQTLGQGPEFLTYFQNEAQLEKSRLLSDRFSAERPKGSFSTLEIQRTEQGDSAMYLCASSTTGNTEAFFGQGTRLTVV.

The rearrangement joins TRBV3-1 (or the pseudogene TRBV3-2) to TRBJ2-7, with D tentatively TRBD1 or TRBD2 (5 bases each). In germline, CDR1 is LGHDT, CDR2 YNNKEL (reference sequence). V was trimmed by 1 base and J by 4 bases, leaving 11 bases between them. This CDR3 region has 14 residues. CDR3 nucleotides: TGTGCCAGCAGCCAAGCGGGACGGATTTACGAGCAGTACGTC. This gives the protein CASSQAGRIYEQYV.

The rearrangement uses TRBV6-2 or TRBV6-3 and TRBJ1-2, with D maybe TRBD1 (5 bases). Germline lookup yields CDR1 MNHEY and CDR2 SVGEGT. This CDR3 comprises 14 residues. Trimming stripped 5 bases from V and 5 bases from J, with 15 bases between. CDR3 sequence reads: CASSLRGTLYGYTF. The CDR3 nucleotides are TGTGCCAGCAGTCTAAGAGGGACGCTGTATGGCTACACCTTC.

CDR3 sequence: CASSPERDYTF. The CDR3 nucleotides read TGTGCCAGCTCACCGGAGAGAGACTACACCTTC. V is TRBV18 and J is TRBJ1-2; D remains unclear. The V gene lost 3 bases and the J gene lost 10 bases, with 9 bases spanning the gap. Germline V gene lookup returns CDR1 KGHSH and CDR2 LQKENI. The CDR3 contains 11 residues. Full variable domain (missing parts from reference TRBV18 and TRBJ1-2): NAGVMQNPRHLVRRRGQEARLRCSPMKGHSHVYWYRQLPEEGLKFMVYLQKENIIDESGMPKERFSAEFPKEGPSILRIQQVVRGDSAAYFCASSPERDYTFGSGTRLTVV.